These 8 T cell receptor beta chains came from one sample sequenced in a study of identical twins. TCRdb reprocessed the 5' RACE reads with MiXCR, giving one entry per CDR3 protein. The table has hundreds of thousands of distinct CDR3 sequences, roughly an eighth seen once; the top ten hold about 1.5%. This sample also appeared in a second study, on yellow fever vaccine responses in identical twins.

Material: PBMCs. The origin of the receptors is a woman under 30 in good health.

This clonotype was detected a few times. The chain links TRBV4-1 to TRBJ1-5, with a tentative D call TRBD1 (6 bases). Trimming pared 1 base from V and 0 bases from J, leaving 10 bases between. CDR3 length equals 16 residues. The germline V gene encodes CDR1 MGHRA and CDR2 YSYEKL. The CDR3 sequence is CASSQGGGHSNQPQHF. The CDR3 DNA sequence: TGCGCCAGCAGCCAAGGAGGGGGTCATAGCAATCAGCCCCAGCATTTT.

This rearrangement joins TRBV5-6 to TRBJ2-1; D perhaps matches TRBD1 (5 bases). The V end lost 1 base, the J end lost 2 bases, and 13 bases lay between the germline ends. This CDR3 comprises 16 residues. The germline V gene has CDR1 SGHDT and CDR2 YYEEEE. CDR3 nucleotides: TGTGCCAGCAGCTTGAGGGGTGGTTCTACCTACAATGAGCAGTTCTTC. This sequence encodes CASSLRGGSTYNEQFF.

This rearrangement joins TRBV11-2 to TRBJ1-4; no clear D gene. Per the germline V gene, CDR1 is SGHAT and CDR2 is FQNNGV. V was pared by 5 bases and J by 0 bases, with 7 bases between. The CDR3 sequence is 14 residues long. The CDR3 DNA reads TGTGCCAGCAGCCAGCGGTCAACTAATGAAAAACTGTTTTTT. This gives the protein CASSQRSTNEKLFF.

V and J are TRBV7-8 and TRBJ2-2, with 9 bases that match TRBD2. Trimming took 2 bases from V and 1 from J; bases not matched to a gene: 5. This CDR3 contains 17 residues. Germline V gene lookup returns CDR1 SGHVS and CDR2 FQNEAQ. This chain's CDR3 is CASSLRFSGGNTGELFF. CDR3 sequence (DNA): TGTGCCAGCAGCTTACGGTTTAGCGGGGGGAACACCGGGGAGCTGTTTTTT.

This clonotype was seen only a few times. The chain is built from TRBV12-3 or TRBV12-4 and TRBJ2-1; D is perhaps TRBD2 (5 bases). V shed 3 bases and J shed 4 bases, with 10 bases lying between them. The CDR3 consists of 14 residues. The CDR3 coding sequence is TGTGCCAGCAGTTTCTTGACTAAGTACAATGAGCAGTTCTTC. It translates to CASSFLTKYNEQFF.

The gene calls are TRBV20-1 and TRBJ2-1; TRBD1 might be the D (6 bases). Per the germline V gene, CDR1 is DFQATT and CDR2 is SNEGSKA (reference sequence). V was pared by 4 bases and J by 9 bases, with 25 bases between. The CDR3 consists of 16 residues. The CDR3 nucleotides are TGCAGTGCTAAACACCAGGCACAGGTGGGACACAGTGAGCAGTTCTTC. Translated: CSAKHQAQVGHSEQFF.

The chain is built from TRBV2 and TRBJ2-1; no definite D call. CDR1 is SNHLY and CDR2 is FYNNEI in the germline V gene. V was cut by 4 bases and J by 8 bases, with 12 bases left in between. The CDR3 loop spans 13 amino acids. CDR3 in DNA: TGTGCCAGCAGTGGAAGTGGGCTCGATGAGCAGTTCTTC. It codes for CASSGSGLDEQFF.

This clonotype was seen ten or more times. V and J are TRBV5-5 and TRBJ2-1; 8 bases agree with TRBD2. CDR3 length: 15 amino acids. In germline, CDR1 is SGHKS, CDR2 YYEKEE (reference sequence). V lost 2 bases, J lost 9 bases, and 10 bases stayed unmatched. The DNA of the CDR3 is TGTGCCAGCAGCTTTAGGAGCGGGGGAACGACTGAGCAGTTCTTC. It yields the protein CASSFRSGGTTEQFF.